The sequence of this T cell receptor beta chain was determined in a study of monozygotic twins with inflammatory bowel disease. Broader study findings: Support for a single strong signal or clonotype associated with IBD was absent.

The CDR3 is 14 amino acids. Germline values: CDR1 SGHRS, CDR2 YFSETQ. cDNA synthesis was performed in eight separate reactions for each sample. TCRdb reprocessed the 5' RACE reads and stores each CDR3 protein as one record, lacking DNA. This sample's clone table lists around 370,000 distinct CDR3 sequences. About this clonotype itself: Its specificity is not known.

The chain links TRBV5-1 to TRBJ2-3. This clonotype originated in a human donor with ulcerative colitis or Crohn's disease, or a healthy co-twin of an affected twin (not recorded which). The sample taken for sequencing was blood. This chain's CDR3 is CASSLEDHTDTQYF.